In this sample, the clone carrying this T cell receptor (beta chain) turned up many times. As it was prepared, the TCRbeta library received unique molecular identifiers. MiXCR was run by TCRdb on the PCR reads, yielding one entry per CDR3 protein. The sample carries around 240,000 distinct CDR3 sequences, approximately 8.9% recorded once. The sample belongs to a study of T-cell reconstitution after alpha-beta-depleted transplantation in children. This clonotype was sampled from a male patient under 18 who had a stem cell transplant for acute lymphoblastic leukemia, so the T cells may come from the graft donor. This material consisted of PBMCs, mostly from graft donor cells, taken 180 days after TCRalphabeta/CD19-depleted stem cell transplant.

This chain's CDR3 is CASSRGRDGYTF. The DNA for the CDR3 is TGTGCCAGCAGTCGTGGGCGGGACGGCTACACCTTC. The rearrangement uses TRBV7-8 and TRBJ1-2; the D gene is possibly TRBD1 (5 bases). Trimming left V 6 bases short and J 8 bases short, with 13 bases between. The CDR3 contains 12 residues. Germline assignment: CDR1 SGHVS and CDR2 FQNEAQ.